This T cell receptor beta chain was obtained from a study of beta chain features in type 1 diabetes (dated by TCRdb to the late 2010s). Describing the broader study: Mean age, gender distribution, total cell number and subset yield were not different between patients and healthy donors. A total of approximately 110,000,000 sorted cells were examined across all samples, and a strong correlation was observed between cell number per subset and RNA yield. The study compared the TCRB repertoires of sorted circulating CD4+ T cell subsets in recently diagnosed type 1 diabetes patients with those in matched healthy donors. Regulatory and stem cell-like memory subsets were isolated from only 8 patients and about 8 healthy donors, whereas naive and central memory subsets came from all 30 or so donors. Findings and caveats that apply to the study as a whole: Because cDNA was sequenced instead of genomic DNA, activated cells with high expression could be over-represented, although the groups did not differ in activation or CD3 levels. Naive, central memory and regulatory TCRB repertoires appeared more similar among patients than among healthy donors. In all four CD4+ subsets, TCRB CDR3 length was moderately but significantly shorter in type 1 diabetes patients. Only small numbers of individuals were included in the HLA sub-analyses, which left unresolved whether HLA type had any influence on TCRB rearrangement. Shorter templates might be favored by PCR, yet because patient and control samples were amplified and corrected together, any such skew would affect both groups equally. At VDJ recombination sites, type 1 diabetes patients had fewer insertions and more deleted nucleotides, which implies abnormalities in thymic rearrangement.

A single peripheral blood draw of approximately 100 mL on average was collected from each donor into heparinised tubes. Naive, central memory, regulatory and stem cell-like memory CD4+ T cells were sorted on a BD FACSAria II using a panel including CD45RO, CCR7, CD25, CD127, CD95 and CD27. A purity above 95% was achieved for all sorted populations. PBMCs were separated immediately by Lymphoprep density gradient centrifugation and were stained directly, without being cultured. So that batch effects would be minimized, each experiment stained and sorted samples in pairs, pairing one healthy donor with one patient. This clone was picked up a small number of times. The target of this receptor is not known. Qualities for individual bases were not recorded, and no much larger clone is one base off. The germline V gene (reference sequence) specifies DFQATT as CDR1 and SNEGSKA as CDR2. The CDR3 runs 11 amino acids, cysteine and phenylalanine included. Solely the CDR3 DNA is kept, with 33 bases framed from the first base. The junction shows trimming of 7 bases on V and 0 bases on J, plus 6 bases between the germline ends.

The entire isolated RNA was reverse transcribed using the High Capacity cDNA Reverse Transcription Kit, and thus expressed TCRB transcripts were sequenced. Deep immunoSEQ sequencing was performed on naive, central memory and regulatory T cell samples, with an average of around 3.4 million total reads per sample. Sorted cells were lysed in RLT buffer, and RNA was extracted using DNase-treated RNeasy Micro or Mini kits according to cell number. Each cell subset was processed separately to prevent cross-contamination, with patient and healthy donor samples processed together. The immunoSEQ multiplex PCR was used to amplify TCRB sequences from cDNA, generating 87-bp fragments that spanned the CDR3 region. The amplicons were sequenced using the Illumina HiSeq platform. The paper's processing steps were these. Synthetic template baselines were used to correct PCR bias computationally, reads within Hamming distance 2 were collapsed together, and singletons that could not be merged were discarded. Reads were aligned against IMGT to assign V, D and J genes, CDR3 length and insertions or deletions at six rearrangement sites. Within each subset, clonotype counts were normalized to sorted cell number, and only after that were true diversity and Gini coefficients computed with the tcR R package. Repertoire sharing was quantified using the overlap coefficient calculated on TCRB nucleotide sequences. Out-of-frame TCRB sequences from naive cells were analyzed as a proxy for the pre-selection repertoire. TCRdb retrieved this table from immuneACCESS and kept in-frame rearrangements only. Not all clones are present; in checked studies, unresolved V genes account for under half, and no reason is known for the remainder. V and J calls and clone size follow that table, whereas D and trimming were derived from the DNA. This sample holds 200,000 to 300,000 clones; roughly 20% were observed only once. In total, the top ten clones hold 0.028% of the sample.

The sequenced sample was naive CD4+ T cells from blood. The cell subset or site tag for this specimen amounts to: true naive CD4+ T cells. Recombination connected TRBV20-1 to TRBJ1-2; a confident D gene designation cannot be given. The sequence was collected from a woman aged 40 to 50 with type 1 diabetes. The DNA sequence reads TGCAGTGGTACGGCTAACTATGGCTACACCTTC. This encodes CSGTANYGYTF.